These T cell receptor beta chains were read from a single sample in a study of T cell changes during pregnancy in multiple sclerosis. Clones were sequenced by immunoSEQ multiplex PCR, and TCRdb holds only the in-frame ones, with some missing. The sample shows around 31,000 clones, around 87% of them seen only once. Here the sequenced sample was CD4+ T cells from peripheral blood mononuclear cells, taken in the third trimester of pregnancy. All receptors derive from a female donor in good health, enrolled as a control in a pregnancy study. CDR3s include the opening cysteine and the closing phenylalanine or tryptophan.

V gene,CDR3 protein
TRBV19,CASRKYGTASTDTQYF
TRBV4-3,CASRRELADLNEQFF
TRBV5-1,CASGGGLAGAEQYF
TRBV27,CASSLGLAGLYNEQFF
TRBV6-6,CASRHPTGSYEQYF
TRBV6-5,CASSSGTGGLQPQHF
TRBV7-8,CASTWRAGVNEQFF
TRBV15,CATSRVTISSTDTQYF
TRBV9,CASTGSRDGTEAFF
TRBV5-1,CASSDRQGGNTEAFF
TRBV5-6,CASSLDGGGTDTQYF